Here is one T cell receptor beta chain with its context. This receptor's antigen is unknown. No per-base quality is available; no much larger clone lies one base away. Sequencing instrument: Illumina HiSeq 2500. Quantitative 5'-RACE with molecular barcodes was the method used to prepare the TCR beta libraries. Per the original workflow: To identify disease-linked TCR variants, a new computational method was used, one built on a probabilistic model of VDJ rearrangement. TCRdb redid the processing of the public reads, applying fastp at Q25 and MiXCR, and retained in-frame beta chains. Rows with a matching CDR3 protein are joined into one entry that keeps the most common DNA and genes. Clone size and V and J calls follow TCRdb, not the original study. This sample is represented by some 85,000 distinct CDR3 sequences; roughly 9% of them were singletons. The ten largest clones add up to over 25% of the sample.

This entry is derived from a study of CD8 T cells in ankylosing spondylitis (dated by TCRdb to the late 2010s). Turning to the overall study: The study profiled T cell receptor beta repertoires in healthy donors and ankylosing spondylitis patients to find disease-linked TCR variants. The whole study cohort included 85 to 120 healthy donors and around 24 ankylosing spondylitis patients. Samples of peripheral blood were taken, and for ankylosing spondylitis patients, synovial fluid was collected as well. The full study reports these points: Blood from ankylosing spondylitis patients appeared to be characterized by a TCR beta motif made up of fewer than ten highly homologous amino acid variants. Some TCR beta motif variants had previously been reported in synovial fluid and blood of reactive arthritis patients, which suggested common disease-initiation mechanisms. The disease-linked clones showed a CD8+ phenotype and occurred at relatively low frequencies in peripheral blood. The disease-linked clones were reported to be significantly enriched in matched synovial fluid samples from ankylosing spondylitis patients.

V and J are truncated by 3 bases and 1 base respectively, leaving an intervening sequence of 7 bases. CDR1 and CDR2 were assigned from the germline V gene as MGHRA and YSYEKL. Including the terminal cysteine and phenylalanine, the CDR3 comprises 13 residues. Here the CDR3 DNA is all that survives: 39 bases in frame from base 1. Here the chain combines TRBV4-1 and TRBJ2-7; the D gene is unclear. Input material: blood, either unsorted or a sorted T cell fraction (not recorded which). The sequence came from a male donor with ankylosing spondylitis. The bases read TGCGCCAGCAGCCAGACGGATTCCTACGAGCAGTACTTC. The encoded protein is CASSQTDSYEQYF.